This is a list of T cell receptor beta chains from one sample in a study of T cells in Graves' hyperthyroidism and ophthalmopathy. Each CDR3 protein gets one entry after TCRdb re-called the multiplex PCR reads with MiXCR. This sample has around 190,000 distinct CDR3 sequences, with around 16% found just once. Sequences were obtained from blood. These receptors were taken from a woman aged 45-65 years with Graves' hyperthyroidism. Both conserved end residues are part of each CDR3. Fields, in order: V gene, clone size, D gene, J gene, CDR3 DNA, CDR3 protein. D genes are given only for firm matches. The size field is filled for only some rows; it gives once, few, many or a size class.

TRBV2,.,TRBD1,TRBJ1-5,TGTGCCACCCGGGACAGATATCAGCCCCAGCATTTT,CATRDRYQPQHF
TRBV7-7,.,TRBD2,TRBJ2-2,TGTGCTAGCAGCTCTTCAGGACTAGCGGGAGGGACCGGGGAGCTGTTTTTT,CASSSSGLAGGTGELFF
TRBV19,.,TRBD1,TRBJ2-2,TGTGCCAGCGGGGCGGACAGGGGTGGCACCGGGGAGCTGTTTTTT,CASGADRGGTGELFF
TRBV7-2,many,.,TRBJ1-1,TGTGCCAGCAGCTTAGCGACGGGGGCACGAGCTTTCTTT,CASSLATGARAFF
TRBV20-1,many,TRBD1,TRBJ1-2,TGCAGTGCTAGGTGGGACAGGGAAGTCGGCCGCTACACCTTC,CSARWDREVGRYTF
TRBV24-1,many,TRBD2,TRBJ2-1,TGTGCCACCAGTACAACTAGCGAGGTCCAAGATGAGCAGTTCTTC,CATSTTSEVQDEQFF
TRBV10-3,once,TRBD2,TRBJ2-1,TGTGCCACCAGTGAGCGGGAGAAGAATGAGCAGTTCTTC,CATSEREKNEQFF
TRBV6-1,many,TRBD2,TRBJ2-5,TGTGCCAGCAGTACCGGACTAGCGTTGGAGACCCAGTACTTC,CASSTGLALETQYF
TRBV20-1,many,.,TRBJ2-7,TGCAGTGCTAGAGGCCTGGGTGACAGTCCCTACGAGCAGTACTTC,CSARGLGDSPYEQYF
TRBV3-1,many,TRBD2,TRBJ2-7,TGTGCCAGCAGCCCTGGACTAGGGGCCTACGAGCAGTACTTC,CASSPGLGAYEQYF
TRBV6-2/TRBV6-3,many,.,TRBJ1-5,TGTGCCAGCAGTTACCCCCCGGCCGCGAATCAGCCCCAGCATTTT,CASSYPPAANQPQHF
TRBV6-1,many,.,TRBJ2-1,TGTGCCAGCAGTTACTCTAAACAATTAGGGGGTCCCTCGTGGTTCTTC,CASSYSKQLGGPSWFF
TRBV27,few,TRBD2,TRBJ2-5,TGTGCCAGCGCACAGGGACTAGGCCAAGAGACCCAGTACTTC,CASAQGLGQETQYF
TRBV3-1,many,.,TRBJ2-1,TGTGCCAGCAGCCAATCGCGGAGCTCCTACAATGAGCAGTTCTTC,CASSQSRSSYNEQFF
TRBV7-9,many,.,TRBJ1-1,TGTGCCAGCAGCCGGGCAGGCGCCGCTGAAGCTTTCTTT,CASSRAGAAEAFF
TRBV11-2,many,TRBD1,TRBJ1-1,TGTGCCAGCAGCCCTGGGACAGATACTGAAGCTTTCTTT,CASSPGTDTEAFF
TRBV12-3/TRBV12-4,many,.,TRBJ1-2,TGTGCCAGCAGTTCCGACAGGCCTAGGGGCTACACCTTC,CASSSDRPRGYTF
TRBV19,.,.,TRBJ2-5,TGTGCCAGTAGTCCCCGGACTACCGCCGGGGAGACCCAGTACTTC,CASSPRTTAGETQYF
TRBV11-2,few,TRBD1,TRBJ2-7,TGTGCCAGCAGGCGTAGACAGGGCCTCTCCTACGAGCAGTACTTC,CASRRRQGLSYEQYF
TRBV2,many,TRBD1,TRBJ2-7,TGTGCCAGCAGAAAAGCACCGGGACAGGGCTACGAGCAGTACTTC,CASRKAPGQGYEQYF
TRBV12-5,few,TRBD2,TRBJ2-2,TGTGCTAGTGGTTTGGTCGAACTAGCGGGAGCCCACACCGGGGAGCTGTTTTTT,CASGLVELAGAHTGELFF
TRBV29-1,many,.,TRBJ2-1,TGCAGCGTTGAACACGGGAGACTAGAGCAGTTCTTC,CSVEHGRLEQFF
TRBV19,many,TRBD1,TRBJ1-3,TGTGCCAGTAGTTTACCGGGACAGCCCTACTCTGGAAACACCATATATTTT,CASSLPGQPYSGNTIYF
TRBV2,many,.,TRBJ2-1,TGTGCCAGCAGTGAGACGCTTGAGCAGTTCTTC,CASSETLEQFF
TRBV11-2,many,TRBD1,TRBJ2-5,TGTGCCAGCAGCTTAGGGGACAGGGGACAAGAGACCCAGTACTTC,CASSLGDRGQETQYF
TRBV6-5,many,.,TRBJ2-1,TGTGCCAGCAGTTACTCGCAGGACACCACCTACAATGAGCAGTTCTTC,CASSYSQDTTYNEQFF
TRBV15,many,.,TRBJ2-3,TGTGCCACCAGCACCACTAGCTTTTTGCAGTATTTT,CATSTTSFLQYF
TRBV7-6,few,TRBD2,TRBJ2-4,TGTGCCAGCAGCCGAGGACTAGAGGGAAACATTCAGTACTTC,CASSRGLEGNIQYF
TRBV3-1,many,.,TRBJ2-7,TGTGCCAGCAGCCAAGATTCCGGCTACGAGCAGTACTTC,CASSQDSGYEQYF
TRBV27,many,.,TRBJ1-2,TGTGCCAGCAGTTTGTTGGGAAGCGAGAAGGGCTACACCTTC,CASSLLGSEKGYTF
TRBV20-1,many,.,TRBJ1-1,TGCAGTGCTAGAATACTGGGGAACACTGAAGCTTTCTTT,CSARILGNTEAFF
TRBV30,few,.,TRBJ2-5,TGTGCGGGGATGAAGCAGGCCCCAGGGACCCAGTACTTC,CAGMKQAPGTQYF
TRBV13,many,.,TRBJ1-2,TGTGCCAGCAGCCCGTATAGCTATGGCTACACCTTC,CASSPYSYGYTF
TRBV2,many,.,TRBJ2-1,TGTGCCAGCAGCCAGACGTTTTTTGCTTATGAGCAGTTCTTC,CASSQTFFAYEQFF
TRBV7-2,many,.,TRBJ2-2,TGTGCCAGCAGCTTAGGTGACTACCATACCGGGGAGCTGTTTTTT,CASSLGDYHTGELFF
TRBV12-3/TRBV12-4,few,.,TRBJ2-7,TGTGCCAGCAGTCGCCCCGGGAGCGCCTACGAGCAGTACTTC,CASSRPGSAYEQYF
TRBV10-1,.,.,TRBJ2-7,TGCGCCGGCAGTGATCTCGGGGGCTCCTACGAGCAGTACTTC,CAGSDLGGSYEQYF
TRBV3-1,many,TRBD1,TRBJ2-7,TGTGCCAGCAGCCCCCCGGGACAGAAAAACTACGAGCAGTACTTC,CASSPPGQKNYEQYF
TRBV29-1,many,.,TRBJ2-7,TGCAGCGTCGAAGGTGGGCCAGGGGAGGTACGAAACGAGCAGTACTTC,CSVEGGPGEVRNEQYF
TRBV7-9,many,TRBD2,TRBJ2-1,TGTGCCAGCAGCCCCCGGACTAGCGGGAGTCGAGAGCAGTTCTTC,CASSPRTSGSREQFF
TRBV6-1,.,TRBD1,TRBJ1-1,TGTGCCAGCAGTCCCAGACAGGGGGCTGGTGAAGCTTTCTTT,CASSPRQGAGEAFF
TRBV2,many,.,TRBJ2-7,TGTGCCAGCAGCGGACGGGAAGAGCAGTACTTC,CASSGREEQYF
TRBV2,.,TRBD2,TRBJ2-5,TGTGCCAGCAGTGAATGGCTAGCGGGAGGGGGGGAGACCCAGTACTTC,CASSEWLAGGGETQYF
TRBV12-3/TRBV12-4,.,.,TRBJ1-2,TGTGCCAGCAGTTTGTCGCGGGGCAGCGGCTACACCTTC,CASSLSRGSGYTF
TRBV11-2,.,.,TRBJ2-7,TGTGCCAGCAGCTTAGTTCGCCCGTCCTACGAGCAGTACTTC,CASSLVRPSYEQYF